Listed below are T cell receptor beta chains from one sample, sequenced in a study of vaccination and CD4 T cells after COVID-19. Their antigens are not known. From the PCR reads, TCRdb called clonotypes with MiXCR, one entry per CDR3 protein. The data show fewer than 20,000 distinct CDR3 sequences, more than 35% seen once. The sequences come from CD4+ T cells from blood, cultured in vitro, collected before SARS-CoV-2 vaccination. Receptors originate from a human donor who had recovered from COVID-19. CDR3s leave out the opening cysteine and the closing phenylalanine or tryptophan. The size of a clone is reported for some rows only, either as once, few or many, or as a class for expanded clones.

v_call: TRBV7-6; j_call: TRBJ2-2; clone_size: few; cdr3_aa: ASSLTSGMGTGELF
v_call: TRBV10-1; j_call: TRBJ1-2; clone_size: few; cdr3_aa: ASIGVIYGYT
v_call: TRBV4-3; j_call: TRBJ1-5; clone_size: NA; cdr3_aa: ASSPHWDQPQH
v_call: TRBV28; j_call: TRBJ2-2; clone_size: NA; cdr3_aa: ASSLRDTGELF
v_call: TRBV20-1; j_call: TRBJ2-1; clone_size: NA; cdr3_aa: SAETTLAGRNYNEQF
v_call: TRBV27; j_call: TRBJ1-1; clone_size: NA; cdr3_aa: ASSSQDYTTPKNTEAF
v_call: TRBV11-3; j_call: TRBJ2-3; clone_size: NA; cdr3_aa: ASSLLMDTQY
v_call: TRBV10-3; j_call: TRBJ2-1; clone_size: NA; cdr3_aa: AISAVGQESSYNEQF
v_call: TRBV27; j_call: TRBJ1-2; clone_size: few; cdr3_aa: ASSLGVDRDDGYT
v_call: TRBV20-1; j_call: TRBJ2-7; clone_size: NA; cdr3_aa: SARRQGIAYEQY
v_call: TRBV4-1; j_call: TRBJ1-2; clone_size: NA; cdr3_aa: ASSQVTRDGYT
v_call: TRBV6-2/TRBV6-3; j_call: TRBJ2-2; clone_size: few; cdr3_aa: ASSYGAALTNTGELF
v_call: TRBV5-4; j_call: TRBJ2-3; clone_size: NA; cdr3_aa: ASSLTGTTSTDTQY
v_call: TRBV7-9; j_call: TRBJ1-2; clone_size: NA; cdr3_aa: ASSLGTGNHGYT
v_call: TRBV20-1; j_call: TRBJ1-6; clone_size: NA; cdr3_aa: SARSHTGSNSPLH
v_call: TRBV5-4; j_call: TRBJ2-5; clone_size: NA; cdr3_aa: ASSLGGGYETQY
v_call: TRBV19; j_call: TRBJ2-7; clone_size: NA; cdr3_aa: ASSDPRGRSYEQY
v_call: TRBV6-2/TRBV6-3; j_call: TRBJ2-7; clone_size: few; cdr3_aa: ASSWAWGLAGPSSYEQY
v_call: TRBV28; j_call: TRBJ1-6; clone_size: NA; cdr3_aa: ASSTSGQIYNSPLH